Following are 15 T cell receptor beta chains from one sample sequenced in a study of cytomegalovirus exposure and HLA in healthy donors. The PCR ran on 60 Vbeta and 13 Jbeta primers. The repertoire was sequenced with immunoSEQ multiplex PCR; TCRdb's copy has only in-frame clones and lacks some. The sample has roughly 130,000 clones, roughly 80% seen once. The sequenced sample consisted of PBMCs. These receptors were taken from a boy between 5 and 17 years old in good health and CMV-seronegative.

CDR3: CASTPRGGEQFF. The CDR3 DNA reads TGTGCCAGTACTCCCCGGGGAGGGGAGCAGTTCTTC. The genes are TRBV19 and TRBJ2-1; 7 positions agree with TRBD2. V lost 7 bases and J lost 10; bases outside the gene matches: 7. This CDR3 comprises 12 residues. Germline CDR1 and CDR2: LNHDA and SQIVND (reference sequence).

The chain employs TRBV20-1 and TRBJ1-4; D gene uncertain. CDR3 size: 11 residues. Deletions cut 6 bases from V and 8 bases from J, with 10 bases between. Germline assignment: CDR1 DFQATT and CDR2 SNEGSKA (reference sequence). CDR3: CSATLAEKLFF. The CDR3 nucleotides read TGCAGTGCCACGCTAGCCGAAAAACTGTTTTTT.

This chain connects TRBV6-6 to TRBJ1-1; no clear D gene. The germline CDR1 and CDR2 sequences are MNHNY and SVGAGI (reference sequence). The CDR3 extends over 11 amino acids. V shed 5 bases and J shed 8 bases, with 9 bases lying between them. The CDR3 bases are TGTGCCAGCAGTACGGTGAGGGAAGCTTTCTTT. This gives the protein CASSTVREAFF.

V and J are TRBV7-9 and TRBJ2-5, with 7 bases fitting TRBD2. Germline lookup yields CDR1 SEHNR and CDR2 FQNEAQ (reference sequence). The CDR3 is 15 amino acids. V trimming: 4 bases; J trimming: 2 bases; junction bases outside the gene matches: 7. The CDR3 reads CASSSIAGPQETQYF. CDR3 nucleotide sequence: TGTGCCAGCAGCTCAATAGCGGGCCCGCAAGAGACCCAGTACTTC. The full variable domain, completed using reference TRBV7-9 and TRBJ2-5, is DTGVSQNPRHKITKRGQNVTFRCDPISEHNRLYWYRQTLGQGPEFLTYFQNEAQLEKSRLLSDRFSAERPKGSFSTLEIQRTEQGDSAMYLCASSSIAGPQETQYFGPGTRLLVL.

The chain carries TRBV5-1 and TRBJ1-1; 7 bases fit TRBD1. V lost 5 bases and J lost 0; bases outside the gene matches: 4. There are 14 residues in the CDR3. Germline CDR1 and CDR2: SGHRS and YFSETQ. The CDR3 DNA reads TGCGCCAGCAGAGCCGGACAGGTGAACACTGAAGCTTTCTTT. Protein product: CASRAGQVNTEAFF.

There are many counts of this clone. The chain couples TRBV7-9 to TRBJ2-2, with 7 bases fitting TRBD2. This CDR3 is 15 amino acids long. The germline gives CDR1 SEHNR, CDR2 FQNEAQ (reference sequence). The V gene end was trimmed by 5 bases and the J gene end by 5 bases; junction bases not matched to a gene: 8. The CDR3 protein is CASSSTSVRTGELFF. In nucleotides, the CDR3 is TGTGCCAGCAGCAGCACTAGCGTACGAACCGGGGAGCTGTTTTTT.

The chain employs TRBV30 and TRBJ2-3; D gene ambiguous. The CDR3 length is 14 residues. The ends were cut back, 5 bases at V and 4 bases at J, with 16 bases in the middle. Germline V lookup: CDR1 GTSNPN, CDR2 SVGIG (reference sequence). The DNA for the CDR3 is TGTGCCTGGCAGGCTATGACCCTCTCAGATACGCAGTATTTT. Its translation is CAWQAMTLSDTQYF.

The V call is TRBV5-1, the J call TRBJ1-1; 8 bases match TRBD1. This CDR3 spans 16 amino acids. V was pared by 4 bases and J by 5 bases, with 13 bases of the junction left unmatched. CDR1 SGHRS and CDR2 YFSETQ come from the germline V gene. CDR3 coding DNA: TGCGCCAGCAGCCCCTTGGAGGCAGGGGGCGGAACTGAAGCTTTCTTT. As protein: CASSPLEAGGGTEAFF.

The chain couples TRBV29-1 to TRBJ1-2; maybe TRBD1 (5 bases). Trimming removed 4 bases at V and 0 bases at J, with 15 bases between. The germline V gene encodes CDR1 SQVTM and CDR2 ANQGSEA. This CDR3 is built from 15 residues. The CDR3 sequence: CSVVRDGTANYGYTF. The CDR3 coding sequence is TGCAGCGTTGTGCGGGACGGCACCGCTAACTATGGCTACACCTTC. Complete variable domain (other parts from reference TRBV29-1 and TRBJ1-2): SAVISQKPSRDICQRGTSLTIQCQVDSQVTMMFWYRQQPGQSLTLIATANQGSEATYESGFVIDKFPISRPNLTFSTLTVSNMSPEDSSIYLCSVVRDGTANYGYTFGSGTRLTVV.

The CDR3 loop is CACSGGYYEQYF. The CDR3 DNA reads as TGTGCCTGTTCCGGGGGATACTACGAGCAGTACTTC. The chain couples TRBV30 to TRBJ2-7; a weak D match, TRBD2 (6 bases). The CDR3 runs to 12 residues. Germline V gives CDR1 GTSNPN, CDR2 SVGIG (reference sequence). V lost 6 bases and J lost 3, with 12 bases in between. The full variable domain, its missing parts supplied by reference TRBV30 and TRBJ2-7, is SQTIHQWPATLVQPVGSPLSLECTVEGTSNPNLYWYRQAAGRGLQLLFYSVGIGQISSEVPQNLSASRPQDRQFILSSKKLLLSDSGFYLCACSGGYYEQYFGPGTRLTVT.

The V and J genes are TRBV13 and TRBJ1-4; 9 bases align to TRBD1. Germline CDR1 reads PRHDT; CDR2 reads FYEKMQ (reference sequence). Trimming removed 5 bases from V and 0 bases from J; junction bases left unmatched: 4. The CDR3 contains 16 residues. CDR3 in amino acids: CASSKTGGSTNEKLFF. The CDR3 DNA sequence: TGTGCCAGCAGCAAAACAGGGGGCTCAACTAATGAAAAACTGTTTTTT.

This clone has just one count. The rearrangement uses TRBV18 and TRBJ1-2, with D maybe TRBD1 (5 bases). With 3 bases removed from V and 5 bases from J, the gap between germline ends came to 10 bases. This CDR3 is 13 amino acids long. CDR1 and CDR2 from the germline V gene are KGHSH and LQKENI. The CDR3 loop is CASSPQGEYGYTF. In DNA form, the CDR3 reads TGTGCCAGCTCACCTCAGGGCGAGTATGGCTACACCTTC.

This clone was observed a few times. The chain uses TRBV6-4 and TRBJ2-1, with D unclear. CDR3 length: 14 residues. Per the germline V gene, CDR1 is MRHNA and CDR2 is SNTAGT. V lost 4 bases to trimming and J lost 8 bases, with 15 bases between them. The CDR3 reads CASSAGLEGDEQFF. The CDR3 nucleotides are TGTGCCAGCAGTGCCGGCCTAGAAGGCGATGAGCAGTTCTTC.

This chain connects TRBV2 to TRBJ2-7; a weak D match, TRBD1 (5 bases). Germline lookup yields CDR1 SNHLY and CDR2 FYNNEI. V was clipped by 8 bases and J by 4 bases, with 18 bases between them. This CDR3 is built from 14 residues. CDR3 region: CASLKDTSGYEQYF. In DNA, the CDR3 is TGTGCCAGCTTGAAGGACACCTCAGGATACGAGCAGTACTTC. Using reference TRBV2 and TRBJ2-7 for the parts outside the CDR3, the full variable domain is EPEVTQTPSHQVTQMGQEVILRCVPISNHLYFYWYRQILGQKVEFLVSFYNNEISEKSEIFDDQFSVERPDGSNFTLKIRSTKLEDSAMYFCASLKDTSGYEQYFGPGTRLTVT.

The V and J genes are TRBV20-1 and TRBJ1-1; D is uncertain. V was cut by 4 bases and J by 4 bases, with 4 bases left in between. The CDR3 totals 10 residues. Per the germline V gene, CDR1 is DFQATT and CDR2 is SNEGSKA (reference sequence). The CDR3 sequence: CSATSTEAFF. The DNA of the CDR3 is TGCAGTGCTACGTCCACTGAAGCTTTCTTT.